These 3 T cell receptor beta chains originate from one sample sequenced in a study of blood T cell repertoires in COVID-19. Assay: immunoSEQ multiplex PCR; the TCRdb copy retains only in-frame clones and omits some. The repertoire includes a few hundred thousand clones, 80% to 85% of them detected once, and less than 7% sits in the top ten. Sequenced input: PBMCs or T cells enriched from blood (not recorded which). The receptors shown here come from a woman aged 40 to 50 who had recovered from COVID-19.

On this clone: The sample carries other DNA sequences with the same CDR3. The V gene is TRBV3-1 (or the pseudogene TRBV3-2), the J gene TRBJ2-6; D unclear. V shed 1 base and J shed 0 bases, with 4 bases lying between them. The CDR3 covers 15 residues. Germline V gives CDR1 LGHDT, CDR2 YNNKEL (reference sequence). CDR3 sequence (DNA): TGTGCCAGCAGCCAAGGAGCCTCTGGGGCCAACGTCCTGACTTTC. This translates into CASSQGASGANVLTF.

The rearrangement joins TRBV19 to TRBJ2-1; D is ambiguous. This CDR3 is 15 amino acids long. Germline V gene data show CDR1 as LNHDA and CDR2 as SQIVND (reference sequence). Trimming left V 1 base short and J 7 bases short, with 14 bases between. CDR3 DNA sequence: TGTGCCAGTAGTATAGCTCAAACTATGAAAAATGAGCAGTTCTTC. It yields the protein CASSIAQTMKNEQFF.

This chain uses TRBV11-2 with TRBJ2-1, with 11 bases fitting TRBD2. V lost 5 bases, J lost 4 bases, and 4 bases stayed unmatched. The CDR3 runs to 15 residues. The germline CDR1 and CDR2 sequences are SGHAT and FQNNGV. CDR3 sequence (DNA): TGTGCCAGCAGCCCGGGACTAGCGGCTTACAATGAGCAGTTCTTC. As protein: CASSPGLAAYNEQFF.